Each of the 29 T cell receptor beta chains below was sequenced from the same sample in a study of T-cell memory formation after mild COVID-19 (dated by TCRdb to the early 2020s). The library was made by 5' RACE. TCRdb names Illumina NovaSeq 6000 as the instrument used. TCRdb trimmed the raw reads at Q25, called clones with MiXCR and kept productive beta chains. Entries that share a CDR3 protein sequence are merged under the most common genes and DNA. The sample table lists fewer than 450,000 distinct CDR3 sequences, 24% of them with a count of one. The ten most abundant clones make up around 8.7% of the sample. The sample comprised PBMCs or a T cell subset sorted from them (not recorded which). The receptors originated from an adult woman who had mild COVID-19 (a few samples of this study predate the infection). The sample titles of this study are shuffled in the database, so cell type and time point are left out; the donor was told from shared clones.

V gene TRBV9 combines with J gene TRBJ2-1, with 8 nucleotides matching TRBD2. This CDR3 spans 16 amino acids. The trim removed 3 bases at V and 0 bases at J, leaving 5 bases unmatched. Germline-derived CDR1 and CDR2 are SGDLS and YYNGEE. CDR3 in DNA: TGTGCCAGCAGCGACATGAGCGGGGGCTCCTACAATGAGCAGTTCTTC. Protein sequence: CASSDMSGGSYNEQFF.

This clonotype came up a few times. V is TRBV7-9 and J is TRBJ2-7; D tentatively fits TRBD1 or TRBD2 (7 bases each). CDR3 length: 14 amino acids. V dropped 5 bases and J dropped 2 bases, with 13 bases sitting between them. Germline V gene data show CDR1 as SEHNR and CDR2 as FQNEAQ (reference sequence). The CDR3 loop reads CASSPGGQTYEQYF. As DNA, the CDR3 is TGTGCCAGCAGCCCGGGGGGACAGACCTACGAGCAGTACTTC. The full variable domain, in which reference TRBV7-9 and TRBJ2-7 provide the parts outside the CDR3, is DTGVSQNPRHKITKRGQNVTFRCDPISEHNRLYWYRQTLGQGPEFLTYFQNEAQLEKSRLLSDRFSAERPKGSFSTLEIQRTEQGDSAMYLCASSPGGQTYEQYFGPGTRLTVT.

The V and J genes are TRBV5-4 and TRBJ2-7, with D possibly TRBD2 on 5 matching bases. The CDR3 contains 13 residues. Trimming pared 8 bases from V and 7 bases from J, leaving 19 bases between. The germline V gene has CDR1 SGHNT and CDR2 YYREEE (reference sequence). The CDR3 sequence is CASLDATSGEQYF. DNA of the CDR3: TGTGCCAGTCTGGACGCTACATCGGGGGAGCAGTACTTC.

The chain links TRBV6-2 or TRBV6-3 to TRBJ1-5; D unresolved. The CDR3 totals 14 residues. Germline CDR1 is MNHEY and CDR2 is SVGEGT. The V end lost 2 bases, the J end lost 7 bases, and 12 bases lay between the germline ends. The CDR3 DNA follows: TGTGCCAGCAGTTACCGGGGTAGCGGGCAGCCCCAGCATTTT. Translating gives CASSYRGSGQPQHF.

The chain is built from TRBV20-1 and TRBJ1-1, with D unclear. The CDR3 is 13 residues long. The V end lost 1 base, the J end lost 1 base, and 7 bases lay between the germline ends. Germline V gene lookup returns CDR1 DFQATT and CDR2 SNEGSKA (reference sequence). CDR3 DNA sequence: TGCAGTGCTAGAGGGGTATCGAACACTGAAGCTTTCTTT. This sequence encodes CSARGVSNTEAFF.

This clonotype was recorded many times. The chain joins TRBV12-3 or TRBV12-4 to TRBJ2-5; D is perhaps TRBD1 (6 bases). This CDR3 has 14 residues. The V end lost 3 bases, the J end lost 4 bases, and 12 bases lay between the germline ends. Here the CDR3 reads CASSLSGTPETQYF. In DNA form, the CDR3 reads TGTGCCAGCAGTTTGTCCGGGACACCAGAGACCCAGTACTTC.

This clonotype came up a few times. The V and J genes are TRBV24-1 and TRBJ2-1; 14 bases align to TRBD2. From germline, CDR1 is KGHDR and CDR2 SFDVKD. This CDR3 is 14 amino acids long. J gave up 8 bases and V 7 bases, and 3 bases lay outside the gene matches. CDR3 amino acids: CATRGTSGSDEQFF. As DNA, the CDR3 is TGTGCCACCAGAGGGACTAGCGGGAGTGATGAGCAGTTCTTC.

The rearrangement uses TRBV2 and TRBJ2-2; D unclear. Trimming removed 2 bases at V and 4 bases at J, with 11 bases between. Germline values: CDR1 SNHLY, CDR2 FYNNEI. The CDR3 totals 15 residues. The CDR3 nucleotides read TGTGCCAGCAGTGAATCCGGGCTGGGCACCGGGGAGCTGTTTTTT. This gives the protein CASSESGLGTGELFF.

CDR3 DNA sequence: TGTGCCAGCGACCTCGGGGCGAACACTGAAGCTTTCTTT. Translation: CASDLGANTEAFF. This rearrangement joins TRBV2 to TRBJ1-1, with a possible D match to TRBD1 (5 bases). V was cut by 8 bases and J by 1 base, with 11 bases left in between. The CDR3 has 13 amino acids. Germline V gene sequence: CDR1 SNHLY, CDR2 FYNNEI.

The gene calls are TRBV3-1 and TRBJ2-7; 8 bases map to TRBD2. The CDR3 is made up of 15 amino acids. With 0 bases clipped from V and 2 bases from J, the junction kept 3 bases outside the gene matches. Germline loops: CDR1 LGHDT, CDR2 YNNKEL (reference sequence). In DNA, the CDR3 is TGTGCCAGCAGCCAAGATCGGGGGGGTACCTACGAGCAGTACTTC. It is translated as CASSQDRGGTYEQYF.

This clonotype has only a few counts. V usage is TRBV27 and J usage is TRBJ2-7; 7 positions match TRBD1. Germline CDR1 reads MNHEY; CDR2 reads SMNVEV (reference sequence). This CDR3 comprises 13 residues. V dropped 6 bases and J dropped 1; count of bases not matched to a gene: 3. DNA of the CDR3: TGTGCCAGCAGCCAGACAGGGTCCTACGAGCAGTACTTC. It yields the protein CASSQTGSYEQYF.

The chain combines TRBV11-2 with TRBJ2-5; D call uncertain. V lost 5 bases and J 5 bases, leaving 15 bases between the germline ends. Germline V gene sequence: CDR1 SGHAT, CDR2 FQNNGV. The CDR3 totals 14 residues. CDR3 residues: CASSNVTVRETQYF. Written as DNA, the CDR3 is TGTGCCAGCAGCAACGTGACGGTCCGGGAGACCCAGTACTTC.

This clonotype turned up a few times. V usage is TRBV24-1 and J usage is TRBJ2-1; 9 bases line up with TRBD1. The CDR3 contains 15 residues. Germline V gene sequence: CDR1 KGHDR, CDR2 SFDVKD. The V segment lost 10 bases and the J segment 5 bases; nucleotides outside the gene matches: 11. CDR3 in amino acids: CATEDRGLGNNEQFF. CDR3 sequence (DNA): TGTGCCACGGAGGACAGGGGATTGGGGAACAATGAGCAGTTCTTC.

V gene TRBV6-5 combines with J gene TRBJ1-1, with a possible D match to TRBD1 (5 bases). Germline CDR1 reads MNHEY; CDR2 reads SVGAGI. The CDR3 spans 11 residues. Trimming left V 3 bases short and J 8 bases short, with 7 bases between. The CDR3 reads CASSYNREAFF. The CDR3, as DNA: TGTGCCAGCAGTTATAACAGGGAAGCTTTCTTT.

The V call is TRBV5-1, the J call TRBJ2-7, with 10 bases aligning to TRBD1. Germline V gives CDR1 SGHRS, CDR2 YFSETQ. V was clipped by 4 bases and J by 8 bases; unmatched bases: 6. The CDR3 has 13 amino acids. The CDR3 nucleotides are TGCGCCAGCAGCGGCAGGGGACAGGGGAAGCAGTACTTC. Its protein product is CASSGRGQGKQYF. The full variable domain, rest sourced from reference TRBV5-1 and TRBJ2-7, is KAGVTQTPRYLIKTRGQQVTLSCSPISGHRSVSWYQQTPGQGLQFLFEYFSETQRNKGNFPGRFSGRQFSNSRSEMNVSTLELGDSALYLCASSGRGQGKQYFGPGTRLTVT.

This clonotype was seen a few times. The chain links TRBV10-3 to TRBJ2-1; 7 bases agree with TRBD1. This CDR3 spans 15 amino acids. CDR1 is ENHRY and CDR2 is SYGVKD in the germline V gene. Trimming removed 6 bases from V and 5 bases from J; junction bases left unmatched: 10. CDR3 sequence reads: CAISPRGGQNNEQFF. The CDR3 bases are TGTGCCATCAGCCCTCGAGGGGGACAGAACAATGAGCAGTTCTTC.

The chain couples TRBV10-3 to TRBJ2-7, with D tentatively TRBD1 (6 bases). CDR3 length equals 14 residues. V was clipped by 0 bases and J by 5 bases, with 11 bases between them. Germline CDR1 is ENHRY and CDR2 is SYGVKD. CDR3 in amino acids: CAISESIRGDEQYF. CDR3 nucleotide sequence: TGTGCCATCAGTGAGTCGATCAGGGGCGACGAGCAGTACTTC.

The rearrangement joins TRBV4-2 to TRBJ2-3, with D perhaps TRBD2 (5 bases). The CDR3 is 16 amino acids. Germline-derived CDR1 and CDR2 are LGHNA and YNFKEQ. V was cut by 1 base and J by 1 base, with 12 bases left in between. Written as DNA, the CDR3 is TGTGCCAGCAGCCAAGTAGGAGCGGCCGGCACAGATACGCAGTATTTT. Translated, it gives CASSQVGAAGTDTQYF.

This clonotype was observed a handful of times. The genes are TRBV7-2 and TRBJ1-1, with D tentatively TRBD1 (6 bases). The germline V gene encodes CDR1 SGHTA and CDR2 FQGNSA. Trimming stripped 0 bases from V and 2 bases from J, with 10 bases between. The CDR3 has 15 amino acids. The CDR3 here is CASSLARTANTEAFF. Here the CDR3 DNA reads TGTGCCAGCAGCTTAGCGCGGACAGCCAACACTGAAGCTTTCTTT.

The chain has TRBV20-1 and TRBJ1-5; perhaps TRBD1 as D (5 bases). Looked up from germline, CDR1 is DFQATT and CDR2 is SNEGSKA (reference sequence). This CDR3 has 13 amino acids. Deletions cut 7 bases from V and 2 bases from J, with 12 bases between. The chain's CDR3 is CSVGGMRNQPQHF. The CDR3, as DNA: TGCAGTGTTGGGGGGATGCGCAATCAGCCCCAGCATTTT.

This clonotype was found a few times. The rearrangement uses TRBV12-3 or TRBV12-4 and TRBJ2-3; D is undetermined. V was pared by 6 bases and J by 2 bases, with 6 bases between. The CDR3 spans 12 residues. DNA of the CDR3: TGTGCCAGCAGGGAAGACACAGATACGCAGTATTTT. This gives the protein CASREDTDTQYF.

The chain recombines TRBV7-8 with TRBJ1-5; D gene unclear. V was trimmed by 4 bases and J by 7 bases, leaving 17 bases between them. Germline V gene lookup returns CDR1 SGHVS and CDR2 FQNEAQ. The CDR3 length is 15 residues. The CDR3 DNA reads TGTGCCAGCAGCTCAGGTTTAGGGCGGGAGCAGCCCCAGCATTTT. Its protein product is CASSSGLGREQPQHF.

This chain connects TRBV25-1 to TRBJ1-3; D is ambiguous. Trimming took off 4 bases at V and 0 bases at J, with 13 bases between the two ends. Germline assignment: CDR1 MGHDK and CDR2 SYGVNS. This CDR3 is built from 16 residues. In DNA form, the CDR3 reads TGTGCCAGCAGTGCAAACCGGGCTCTCTCTGGAAACACCATATATTTT. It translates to CASSANRALSGNTIYF.

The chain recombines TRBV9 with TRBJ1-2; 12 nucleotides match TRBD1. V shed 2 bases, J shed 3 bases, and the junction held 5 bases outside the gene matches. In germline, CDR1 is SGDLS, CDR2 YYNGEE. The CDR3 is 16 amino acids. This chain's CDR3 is CASSVGTGGAHYGYTF. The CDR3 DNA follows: TGTGCCAGCAGCGTGGGGACAGGGGGCGCCCACTATGGCTACACCTTC.

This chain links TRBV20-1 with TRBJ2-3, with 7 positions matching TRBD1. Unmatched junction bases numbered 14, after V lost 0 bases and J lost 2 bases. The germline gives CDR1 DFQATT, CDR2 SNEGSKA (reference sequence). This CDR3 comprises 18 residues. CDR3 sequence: CSARDHSWGTENTDTQYF. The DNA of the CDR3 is TGCAGTGCTAGAGATCACAGTTGGGGGACAGAGAACACAGATACGCAGTATTTT.

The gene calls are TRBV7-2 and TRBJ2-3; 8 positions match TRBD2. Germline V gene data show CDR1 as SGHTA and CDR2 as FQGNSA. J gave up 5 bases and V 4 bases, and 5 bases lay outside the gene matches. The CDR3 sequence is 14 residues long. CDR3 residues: CASSSILAGDTQYF. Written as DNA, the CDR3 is TGTGCCAGCAGCTCCATCCTAGCGGGAGATACGCAGTATTTT.

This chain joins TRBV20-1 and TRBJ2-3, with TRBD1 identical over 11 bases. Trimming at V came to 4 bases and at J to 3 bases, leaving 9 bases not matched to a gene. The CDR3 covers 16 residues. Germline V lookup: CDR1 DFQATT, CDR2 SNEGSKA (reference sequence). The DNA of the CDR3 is TGCAGTGCTAAGGCCCGGACAGGGGGCCGTACAGATACGCAGTATTTT. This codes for CSAKARTGGRTDTQYF.

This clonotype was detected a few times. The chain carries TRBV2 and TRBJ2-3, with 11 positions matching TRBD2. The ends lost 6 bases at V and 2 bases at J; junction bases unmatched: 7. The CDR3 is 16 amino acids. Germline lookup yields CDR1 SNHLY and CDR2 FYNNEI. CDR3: CASRFGLAGYTDTQYF. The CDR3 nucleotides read TGTGCCAGCAGGTTTGGACTAGCGGGTTACACAGATACGCAGTATTTT.

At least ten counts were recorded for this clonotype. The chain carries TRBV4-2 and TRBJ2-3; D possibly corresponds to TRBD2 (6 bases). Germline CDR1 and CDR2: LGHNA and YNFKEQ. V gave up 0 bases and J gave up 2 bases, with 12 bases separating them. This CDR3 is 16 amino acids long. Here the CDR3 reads CASSQDLGTATDTQYF. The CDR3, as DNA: TGTGCCAGCAGCCAAGATTTGGGGACTGCCACAGATACGCAGTATTTT.